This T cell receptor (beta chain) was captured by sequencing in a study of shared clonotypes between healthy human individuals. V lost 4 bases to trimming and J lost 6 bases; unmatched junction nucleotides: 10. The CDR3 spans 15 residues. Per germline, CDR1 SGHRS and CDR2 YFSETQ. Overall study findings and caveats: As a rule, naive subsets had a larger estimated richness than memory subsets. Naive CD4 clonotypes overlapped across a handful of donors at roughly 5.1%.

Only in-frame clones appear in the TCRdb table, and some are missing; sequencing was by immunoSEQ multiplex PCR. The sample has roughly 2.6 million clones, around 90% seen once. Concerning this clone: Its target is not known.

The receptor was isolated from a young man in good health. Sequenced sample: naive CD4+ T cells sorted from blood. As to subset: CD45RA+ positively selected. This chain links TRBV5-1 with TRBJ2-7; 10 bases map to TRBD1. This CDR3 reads CASSPDGQGGGEQYF. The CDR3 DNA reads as TGCGCCAGCAGCCCGGACGGACAGGGGGGCGGCGAGCAGTACTTC.